These 30 T cell receptor beta chains share one sample of origin, sequenced in a study of CD8+ T cells in alopecia areata. The authors extracted RNA and reverse transcribed it into cDNA as the sequencing template. The protocol was immunoSEQ multiplex PCR, while the TCRdb copy is restricted to in-frame clones and leaves out a portion. The table lists some 150,000 clones, about 53% of them singletons, with roughly 21% in the top ten. Sample: CD8+ T cells sorted from blood, taken at week 0. These receptor sequences come from a human donor with alopecia areata.

The V call is TRBV27, the J call TRBJ2-7; D remains ambiguous. V gave up 3 bases and J gave up 4 bases, with 10 bases separating them. Germline values: CDR1 MNHEY, CDR2 SMNVEV (reference sequence). The CDR3 covers 13 residues. CDR3 loop: CASSFGSTYEQYF. The CDR3 DNA reads as TGTGCCAGCAGTTTCGGATCTACGTACGAGCAGTACTTC.

The chain joins TRBV12-5 to TRBJ2-7; 7 bases agree with TRBD1. V shed 6 bases, J shed 4 bases, and the junction held 3 bases outside the gene matches. CDR1 LGHNT and CDR2 FRNRAP come from the germline V gene. CDR3 size: 12 residues. As DNA, the CDR3 is TGTGCTAGTGGCATGACAGGGTACGAGCAGTACTTC. As protein: CASGMTGYEQYF.

This clone was counted only a few times. This sequence joins TRBV7-9 and TRBJ2-5, with 7 bases lining up with TRBD1. V trimming: 6 bases; J trimming: 4 bases; junction bases outside the gene matches: 5. CDR1 SEHNR and CDR2 FQNEAQ come from the germline V gene (reference sequence). There are 13 residues in the CDR3. Here the CDR3 reads CASSFEGAETQYF. As DNA, the CDR3 is TGTGCCAGCAGTTTTGAGGGGGCAGAGACCCAGTACTTC.

The chain is built from TRBV4-3 and TRBJ1-2; possibly TRBD1 for D (5 bases). This CDR3 contains 16 residues. Looked up from germline, CDR1 is LGHNA and CDR2 is YSLEER. Trimming removed 0 bases at V and 2 bases at J, with 13 bases between. CDR3 sequence: CASSQDLDSTNYGYTF. CDR3 in DNA: TGCGCCAGCAGCCAAGATCTTGACAGCACAAACTATGGCTACACCTTC.

V and J are TRBV27 and TRBJ1-5, with 10 bases matching TRBD1. The trim removed 5 bases at V and 6 bases at J, leaving 19 bases unmatched. CDR3 size: 19 residues. CDR1 and CDR2 from the germline V gene are MNHEY and SMNVEV (reference sequence). This chain's CDR3 is CASSPLLRDPGQGLQPQHF. The CDR3 coding sequence is TGTGCCAGCAGTCCGCTGTTACGTGATCCGGGACAGGGGCTTCAGCCCCAGCATTTT.

The genes are TRBV30 and TRBJ2-7; 8 nucleotides agree with TRBD1. V shed 3 bases, J shed 8 bases, and the junction held 15 bases outside the gene matches. This CDR3 is built from 15 residues. Germline CDR1 and CDR2: GTSNPN and SVGIG (reference sequence). The CDR3 nucleotides are TGTGCCTGGAGGAGTTGGACAGGGCGAGTTGGGAAGCAGTACTTC. Its protein is CAWRSWTGRVGKQYF.

The chain carries TRBV4-3 and TRBJ2-3; 7 bases match TRBD1. Unmatched junction bases numbered 15, after V lost 0 bases and J lost 3 bases. The CDR3 runs 19 residues. CDR1 is LGHNA and CDR2 is YSLEER in the germline V gene. CDR3 amino acids: CASSQEMTGTEGVTDTQYF. CDR3 in DNA: TGCGCCAGCAGCCAAGAGATGACCGGGACAGAGGGGGTGACAGATACGCAGTATTTT.

The chain combines TRBV30 with TRBJ1-1; D perhaps matches TRBD1 (5 bases). Germline values: CDR1 GTSNPN, CDR2 SVGIG (reference sequence). CDR3 length: 14 amino acids. Trimming took off 0 bases at V and 1 base at J, with 9 bases between the two ends. CDR3 loop: CAWSVTGPNTEAFF. The DNA for the CDR3 is TGTGCCTGGAGTGTTACGGGGCCGAACACTGAAGCTTTCTTT. Full variable domain (remainder filled in from reference TRBV30 and TRBJ1-1): SQTIHQWPATLVQPVGSPLSLECTVEGTSNPNLYWYRQAAGRGLQLLFYSVGIGQISSEVPQNLSASRPQDRQFILSSKKLLLSDSGFYLCAWSVTGPNTEAFFGQGTRLTVV.

This sequence joins TRBV30 and TRBJ1-1, with TRBD1 as a possible D gene (5 bases). Looked up from germline, CDR1 is GTSNPN and CDR2 is SVGIG (reference sequence). This CDR3 region has 13 residues. V shed 5 bases and J shed 0 bases, with 10 bases lying between them. The CDR3 DNA follows: TGTGCCTGGGGGGGTTATATGAACACTGAAGCTTTCTTT. This translates into CAWGGYMNTEAFF.

The chain couples TRBV7-6 to TRBJ2-7, with 9 bases fitting TRBD1. The CDR3 has 15 residues. V trimming: 4 bases; J trimming: 3 bases; junction bases outside the gene matches: 7. Germline V lookup: CDR1 SGHVS, CDR2 FNYEAQ. The CDR3 protein is CASSSGQGIYYEQYF. The CDR3 bases are TGTGCCAGCAGCTCCGGACAGGGGATCTACTACGAGCAGTACTTC. The variable domain in full, with the rest retrieved from reference TRBV7-6 and TRBJ2-7, is GAGVSQSPRYKVTKRGQDVALRCDPISGHVSLYWYRQALGQGPEFLTYFNYEAQQDKSGLPNDRFSAERPEGSISTLTIQRTEQRDSAMYRCASSSGQGIYYEQYFGPGTRLTVT.

This clone was detected a few times. V usage is TRBV4-1 and J usage is TRBJ2-3; 7 nucleotides align to TRBD2. Germline V gene data show CDR1 as MGHRA and CDR2 as YSYEKL. There are 15 residues in the CDR3. With V trimmed by 0 bases and J by 4 bases, 4 bases remained unmatched. Here the CDR3 DNA reads TGCGCCAGCAGCCAAGATATTGGGGGGGCAGATACGCAGTATTTT. It specifies CASSQDIGGADTQYF.

The chain employs TRBV7-7 and TRBJ2-7; 7 bases align to TRBD1. The CDR3 runs 13 residues. Germline V gives CDR1 SSHAT, CDR2 FNYEAQ (reference sequence). Unmatched junction bases numbered 6, after V lost 3 bases and J lost 7 bases. The DNA for the CDR3 is TGTGCCAGCAGCTTTAGGACAGGTCGTGAGCAGTACTTC. It translates to CASSFRTGREQYF. The full variable domain, rest sourced from reference TRBV7-7 and TRBJ2-7, is GAGVSQSPRYKVTKRGQDVTLRCDPISSHATLYWYQQALGQGPEFLTYFNYEAQPDKSGLPSDRFSAERPEGSISTLTIQRTEQRDSAMYRCASSFRTGREQYFGPGTRLTVT.

The chain recombines TRBV30 with TRBJ1-2; no firm D call. The CDR3 sequence is 14 residues long. Germline V gives CDR1 GTSNPN, CDR2 SVGIG (reference sequence). V was shortened by 0 bases and J by 4 bases, with 12 bases between the two germline ends. The CDR3 reads CAWSVPRQSYGYTF. CDR3 DNA sequence: TGTGCCTGGAGTGTACCAAGACAAAGCTATGGCTACACCTTC.

This clone has only a few counts. Other DNA sequences in the same sample also yield this CDR3. V usage is TRBV29-1 and J usage is TRBJ2-7; no definite D call. CDR1 is SQVTM and CDR2 is ANQGSEA in the germline V gene. V was shortened by 0 bases and J by 5 bases, with 5 bases between the two germline ends. This CDR3 has 11 amino acids. The CDR3 DNA sequence: TGCAGCGTTGAAGATCGAAACGAGCAGTACTTC. It translates to CSVEDRNEQYF.

This clone was counted between two and nine times. The chain recombines TRBV4-3 with TRBJ2-5; no clear D gene. The CDR3 consists of 17 residues. V lost 1 base, J lost 4 bases, and 19 bases lay in between. Germline V gene sequence: CDR1 LGHNA, CDR2 YSLEER. CDR3 protein: CASSQAAPPTGGETQYF. The CDR3 nucleotides are TGCGCCAGCAGCCAAGCCGCTCCCCCGACGGGTGGAGAGACCCAGTACTTC.

The V and J genes are TRBV29-1 and TRBJ1-4; TRBD1 might be the D (6 bases). CDR1 is SQVTM and CDR2 is ANQGSEA in the germline V gene. The V end lost 6 bases, the J end lost 10 bases, and 18 bases lay between the germline ends. The CDR3 sequence is 13 residues long. CDR3 nucleotide sequence: TGCAGCGTCGTCTACCGGGACACGCGAAAACTGTTTTTT. Amino acid sequence: CSVVYRDTRKLFF.

The rearrangement uses TRBV5-6 and TRBJ2-3, with D hard to call. CDR3 length equals 15 residues. Trimming removed 4 bases at V and 5 bases at J, with 17 bases between. CDR1 SGHDT and CDR2 YYEEEE come from the germline V gene. CDR3 sequence (DNA): TGTGCCAGCAGCCCCACCGCCACCAACGAAGATACGCAGTATTTT. Amino acid sequence: CASSPTATNEDTQYF.

This clone was counted a few times. V usage is TRBV4-2 and J usage is TRBJ2-7; unclear D gene. The germline V and J ends were trimmed by 1 base and 2 bases, with 15 bases remaining between them. Germline V gene sequence: CDR1 LGHNA, CDR2 YNFKEQ. This CDR3 has 16 residues. Here the CDR3 DNA reads TGTGCCAGCAGCCAAGGTTCAGACCGACCTACCTACGAGCAGTACTTC. It codes for CASSQGSDRPTYEQYF.

The table lists this clone with a few counts. J is TRBJ2-1 and V is TRBV7-3; 11 bases agree with TRBD2. CDR1 SGHTA and CDR2 FQGTGA come from the germline V gene. This CDR3 has 15 residues. Trimming took 5 bases from V and 2 from J; bases not matched to a gene: 2. CDR3: CASSPTSGTYNEQFF. The CDR3 DNA is TGTGCCAGCAGCCCGACTAGCGGGACCTACAATGAGCAGTTCTTC. Using reference TRBV7-3 and TRBJ2-1 for the parts outside the CDR3, the full variable domain is GAGVSQTPSNKVTEKGKYVELRCDPISGHTALYWYRQSLGQGPEFLIYFQGTGAADDSGLPNDRFFAVRPEGSVSTLKIQRTERGDSAVYLCASSPTSGTYNEQFFGPGTRLTVL.

This chain connects TRBV5-6 to TRBJ2-4, with D hard to call. The CDR3 sequence is 12 residues long. V was cut by 5 bases and J by 5 bases, with 8 bases left in between. Germline assignment: CDR1 SGHDT and CDR2 YYEEEE. The CDR3 DNA reads TGTGCCAGCAGTTCTGGACAAAACATTCAGTACTTC. Its protein product is CASSSGQNIQYF.

This clone came up many times. The chain uses TRBV30 and TRBJ1-2; D perhaps matches TRBD1 (5 bases). This CDR3 region has 13 residues. V was cut by 3 bases and J by 6 bases, with 14 bases left in between. Germline CDR1 reads GTSNPN; CDR2 reads SVGIG (reference sequence). Here the CDR3 reads CAWRQGALNGYTF. The DNA of the CDR3 is TGTGCCTGGAGACAAGGGGCACTGAATGGCTACACCTTC.

The table lists this clone with a few counts. This rearrangement joins TRBV4-3 to TRBJ2-7; D is possibly TRBD1 (5 bases). Germline CDR1 is LGHNA and CDR2 is YSLEER. The V end lost 0 bases, the J end lost 13 bases, and 19 bases lay between the germline ends. The CDR3 is 14 amino acids. This CDR3 is CASSQDSTSLDTYF. CDR3 DNA sequence: TGCGCCAGCAGCCAAGATAGCACAAGCCTGGACACTTACTTC.

This chain connects TRBV29-1 to TRBJ2-4, with D unclear. The V gene's germline CDR1 is SQVTM and CDR2 ANQGSEA. The CDR3 runs to 11 residues. The V gene lost 4 bases and the J gene lost 5 bases, with 6 bases spanning the gap. This chain's CDR3 is CSVGQENIQYF. DNA of the CDR3: TGCAGCGTTGGGCAGGAAAACATTCAGTACTTC.

This clone has only a few counts. The chain is built from TRBV7-8 and TRBJ2-3, with a possible D match to TRBD2 (5 bases). This CDR3 spans 15 amino acids. Germline assignment: CDR1 SGHVS and CDR2 FQNEAQ. The V gene lost 1 base and the J gene lost 2 bases, with 10 bases spanning the gap. CDR3 in DNA: TGTGCCAGCAGCTTAGAGCGGTGGGTCACAGATACGCAGTATTTT. It specifies CASSLERWVTDTQYF.

The chain combines TRBV7-9 with TRBJ2-3; perhaps TRBD2 as D (5 bases). The V gene lost 6 bases and the J gene lost 4 bases, with 17 bases spanning the gap. Germline lookup yields CDR1 SEHNR and CDR2 FQNEAQ (reference sequence). CDR3 length: 15 amino acids. The CDR3 here is CASSPPWGSADTQYF. As DNA, the CDR3 is TGTGCCAGCAGTCCCCCCTGGGGTAGCGCAGATACGCAGTATTTT.

The V call is TRBV4-3, the J call TRBJ2-2; D unresolved. V was clipped by 0 bases and J by 7 bases, with 12 bases between them. The CDR3 is made up of 15 amino acids. Germline V CDR1 and CDR2: LGHNA, YSLEER. In DNA form, the CDR3 reads TGCGCCAGCAGCCAAGAACTGGCGCTTCACGGGGAGCTGTTTTTT. Amino acid sequence: CASSQELALHGELFF.

CDR3 in DNA: TGTGCCAGCAGCCATTGGAGGGGGCAGTCACCCCTCCACTTT. Its translation is CASSHWRGQSPLHF. The chain recombines TRBV7-2 with TRBJ1-6; 7 bases agree with TRBD1. Germline values: CDR1 SGHTA, CDR2 FQGNSA. V shed 5 bases, J shed 10 bases, and the junction held 8 bases outside the gene matches. The CDR3 is made up of 14 amino acids.

The V and J genes are TRBV4-3 and TRBJ1-5, with no clear D. The CDR3 runs to 15 residues. Deletions cut 0 bases from V and 7 bases from J, with 13 bases between. Germline V gives CDR1 LGHNA, CDR2 YSLEER. CDR3 loop: CASSQDIGVGQPQHF. DNA of the CDR3: TGCGCCAGCAGCCAAGATATTGGGGTCGGACAGCCCCAGCATTTT.

The rearrangement uses TRBV27 and TRBJ2-3; the D is unclear. CDR3 length: 17 residues. The V end lost 6 bases, the J end lost 4 bases, and 23 bases lay between the germline ends. CDR1 and CDR2 from the germline V gene are MNHEY and SMNVEV (reference sequence). The CDR3 DNA reads TGTGCCAGCAGGGCTGGGTCTCGGCGTACCCAGGCAGATACGCAGTATTTT. This sequence encodes CASRAGSRRTQADTQYF.

V usage is TRBV7-9 and J usage is TRBJ1-5, with 7 nucleotides matching TRBD1. This CDR3 comprises 17 residues. The V gene end was trimmed by 5 bases and the J gene end by 0 bases; junction bases not matched to a gene: 10. Per germline, CDR1 SEHNR and CDR2 FQNEAQ (reference sequence). The DNA of the CDR3 is TGTGCCAGCAGCGCCGGGACAGACCCAGGTAGCAATCAGCCCCAGCATTTT. Its translation: CASSAGTDPGSNQPQHF.